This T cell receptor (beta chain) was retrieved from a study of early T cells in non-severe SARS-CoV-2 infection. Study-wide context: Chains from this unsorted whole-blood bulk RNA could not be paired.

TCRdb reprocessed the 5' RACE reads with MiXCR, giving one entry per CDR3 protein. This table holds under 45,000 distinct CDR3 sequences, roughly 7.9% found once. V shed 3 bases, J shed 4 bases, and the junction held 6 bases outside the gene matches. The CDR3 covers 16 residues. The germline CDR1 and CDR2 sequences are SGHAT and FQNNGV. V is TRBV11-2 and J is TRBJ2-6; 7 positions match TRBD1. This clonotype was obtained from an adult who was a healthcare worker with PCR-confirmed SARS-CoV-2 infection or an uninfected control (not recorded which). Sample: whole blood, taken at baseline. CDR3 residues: CASSFEGARGANVLTF. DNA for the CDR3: TGTGCCAGCAGCTTTGAGGGGGCGAGAGGGGCCAACGTCCTGACTTTC.